This TCR beta chain appears in the sequencing data of a study of human T cells and chemical hapten exposure. The overall study: Women made up most patients, who had alopecia areata, totalis or universalis.

The time point here: patch test 3, about 24 weeks after DPC sensitization. The treatment is: therapeutic diphenylcyclopropenone sensitization with weekly scalp DPC. This clonotype appeared many times. This CDR3 is 12 amino acids long. V gave up 2 bases and J gave up 7 bases, with 9 bases separating them. Germline V gives CDR1 SQVTM, CDR2 ANQGSEA. TCRdb re-analysed the RACE reads in MiXCR, keeping a single row per CDR3 protein. The sample records roughly 200,000 distinct CDR3 sequences, under 30% being singletons. The rearrangement uses TRBV29-1 and TRBJ2-4; D is unresolved. The sequence was collected from a woman aged 40 to 50 with alopecia areata. Some clones in this sample may be carry-over from other donors' samples. The sample was whole blood, taken in connection with sensitization to the hapten diphenylcyclopropenone (DPC). In nucleotides, the CDR3 is TGCAGCGTTGAAACAGATGGCAACATTCAGTACTTC. It codes for CSVETDGNIQYF.